One and the same sample provided the 27 T cell receptor beta chains below, sequenced in a study of cytotoxic CD8 clonotypes in ibrutinib-treated CLL. The data were produced by immunoSEQ multiplex PCR, yet TCRdb's version contains in-frame clones alone and is incomplete. Of around 97,000 clones listed, about 72% are singletons. This sample comprised PBMCs, obtained after 12 months of ibrutinib treatment. Source of these receptors: a human donor with chronic lymphocytic leukemia.

This chain links TRBV18 with TRBJ2-7, with TRBD2 matching 16 bases. Germline V gene sequence: CDR1 KGHSH, CDR2 LQKENI. Losses at the gene ends were 0 bases for V and 6 bases for J; bases not matched to a gene: 2. The CDR3 length is 16 residues. CDR3 amino acids: CASSPPGLAGGSEQYF. The CDR3 nucleotides read TGTGCCAGCTCACCACCGGGACTAGCGGGGGGGAGCGAGCAGTACTTC. Complete variable domain (other parts from reference TRBV18 and TRBJ2-7): NAGVMQNPRHLVRRRGQEARLRCSPMKGHSHVYWYRQLPEEGLKFMVYLQKENIIDESGMPKERFSAEFPKEGPSILRIQQVVRGDSAAYFCASSPPGLAGGSEQYFGPGTRLTVT.

The V gene is TRBV30, the J gene TRBJ1-6; D gene unclear. The CDR3 runs 14 residues. V was cut by 0 bases and J by 6 bases, with 9 bases left in between. Per germline, CDR1 GTSNPN and CDR2 SVGIG (reference sequence). CDR3 region: CAWSVGNSNSPLHF. The CDR3 DNA reads TGTGCCTGGAGTGTAGGGAATAGTAATTCACCCCTCCACTTT.

J is TRBJ1-1 and V is TRBV7-2; D might be TRBD1 (6 bases). Germline V gives CDR1 SGHTA, CDR2 FQGNSA. The CDR3 runs 15 residues. V was shortened by 6 bases and J by 1 base, with 15 bases between the two germline ends. The DNA for the CDR3 is TGTGCCAGCAGGAATGGGGGCGCGGGGAACACTGAAGCTTTCTTT. Translated: CASRNGGAGNTEAFF. Based on the CDR3 plus reference TRBV7-2 and TRBJ1-1, the full variable domain is GAGVSQSPSNKVTEKGKDVELRCDPISGHTALYWYRQSLGQGLEFLIYFQGNSAPDKSGLPSDRFSAERTGGSVSTLTIQRTQQEDSAVYLCASRNGGAGNTEAFFGQGTRLTVV.

The V call is TRBV19, the J call TRBJ2-5; D is possibly TRBD1 or TRBD2 (5 bases each). Trimming stripped 4 bases from V and 1 base from J, with 7 bases between. This CDR3 region has 13 residues. The germline gives CDR1 LNHDA, CDR2 SQIVND (reference sequence). The CDR3 is CASSTGTQETQYF. The CDR3 nucleotides are TGTGCCAGTAGTACAGGGACCCAAGAGACCCAGTACTTC.

The rearrangement uses TRBV15 and TRBJ1-1; tentatively, D is TRBD1 (6 bases). Per germline, CDR1 LNHNV and CDR2 YYDKDF (reference sequence). The CDR3 runs to 14 residues. Trimming pared 3 bases from V and 1 base from J, leaving 9 bases between. The DNA of the CDR3 is TGTGCCACCAGCAGGGACAGCACGAACACTGAAGCTTTCTTT. Translated, it gives CATSRDSTNTEAFF.

V is TRBV5-5 and J is TRBJ1-4, with no clear D. In germline, CDR1 is SGHKS, CDR2 YYEKEE (reference sequence). The V end lost 2 bases, the J end lost 3 bases, and 11 bases lay between the germline ends. The CDR3 is 15 amino acids. CDR3: CASSLWVQANEKLFF. CDR3 nucleotide sequence: TGTGCCAGCAGCTTATGGGTGCAGGCTAATGAAAAACTGTTTTTT. Full variable domain (rest looked up from reference TRBV5-5 and TRBJ1-4): DAGVTQSPTHLIKTRGQQVTLRCSPISGHKSVSWYQQVLGQGPQFIFQYYEKEERGRGNFPDRFSARQFPNYSSELNVNALLLGDSALYLCASSLWVQANEKLFFGSGTQLSVL.

V and J are TRBV27 and TRBJ2-3; D possibly matches TRBD1 or TRBD2 (5 bases each). This CDR3 is built from 14 residues. The germline V gene has CDR1 MNHEY and CDR2 SMNVEV (reference sequence). The germline V and J ends were trimmed by 5 bases and 4 bases, with 13 bases remaining between them. The CDR3 loop is CASSVERGADTQYF. The CDR3 nucleotides read TGTGCCAGCAGTGTAGAGAGGGGAGCAGATACGCAGTATTTT.

The chain joins TRBV6-5 to TRBJ2-7; tentative D call: TRBD1 (6 bases). Trimming left V 0 bases short and J 4 bases short, with 16 bases between. Germline V gene lookup returns CDR1 MNHEY and CDR2 SVGAGI. The CDR3 extends over 16 amino acids. CDR3 protein: CASSYSRAGDVYEQYF. CDR3 DNA: TGTGCCAGCAGTTACTCGAGGGCAGGGGATGTTTACGAGCAGTACTTC.

J is TRBJ2-5 and V is TRBV7-2, with 9 bases matching TRBD1. The germline V gene has CDR1 SGHTA and CDR2 FQGNSA. V gave up 5 bases and J gave up 5 bases; unmatched junction bases: 6. The CDR3 loop spans 14 amino acids. CDR3 in amino acids: CASSPGQGGETQYF. CDR3 DNA sequence: TGTGCCAGCAGCCCGGGACAGGGTGGCGAGACCCAGTACTTC. Full variable domain (rest looked up from reference TRBV7-2 and TRBJ2-5): GAGVSQSPSNKVTEKGKDVELRCDPISGHTALYWYRQSLGQGLEFLIYFQGNSAPDKSGLPSDRFSAERTGGSVSTLTIQRTQQEDSAVYLCASSPGQGGETQYFGPGTRLLVL.

This clone is a singleton in its sample. V and J are TRBV2 and TRBJ1-4, with TRBD1 matching over 7 bases. CDR3 size: 17 residues. Germline V gene lookup returns CDR1 SNHLY and CDR2 FYNNEI. J was trimmed by 6 bases and V by 5 bases; bases with no gene match: 15. The DNA of the CDR3 is TGTGCCAGCAGTCGATCGCCGATCAGGGGGGGATATGAAAAACTGTTTTTT. Residues: CASSRSPIRGGYEKLFF.

This sequence joins TRBV7-6 and TRBJ2-6, with no clear D. The CDR3 is 15 amino acids. Germline V gene data show CDR1 as SGHVS and CDR2 as FNYEAQ. Trimming pared 3 bases from V and 1 base from J, leaving 7 bases between. DNA for the CDR3: TGTGCCAGCAGCTTGGGGATATCTGGGGCCAACGTCCTGACTTTC. Translated, it gives CASSLGISGANVLTF.

The chain links TRBV19 to TRBJ2-1; 9 nucleotides agree with TRBD2. With V trimmed by 8 bases and J by 0 bases, 11 bases remained unmatched. CDR1 is LNHDA, CDR2 SQIVND, per germline (reference sequence). The length of the CDR3 is 17 residues. The CDR3 DNA sequence: TGTGCCAGTTCGAGGGGTAGCGGGGGCAGCTCCTACAATGAGCAGTTCTTC. Translated: CASSRGSGGSSYNEQFF.

The chain links TRBV19 to TRBJ1-2; a possible D gene is TRBD1 (6 bases). Germline-derived CDR1 and CDR2 are LNHDA and SQIVND (reference sequence). There are 15 residues in the CDR3. Trimming left V 6 bases short and J 6 bases short, with 20 bases between. Here the CDR3 reads CASSLSGTRTNGYTF. The DNA of the CDR3 is TGTGCCAGTAGCCTAAGCGGGACAAGGACCAATGGCTACACCTTC.

V and J are TRBV7-9 and TRBJ1-4; possibly TRBD1 for D (5 bases). V lost 5 bases and J lost 7, with 14 bases in between. Germline values: CDR1 SEHNR, CDR2 FQNEAQ (reference sequence). The CDR3 is made up of 14 amino acids. CDR3 loop: CASSQDLGPEKLFF. In nucleotides, the CDR3 is TGTGCCAGCAGCCAAGATTTGGGGCCTGAAAAACTGTTTTTT.

The V call is TRBV2, the J call TRBJ2-2; D is perhaps TRBD1 (5 bases). The CDR3 is made up of 16 amino acids. Germline V gene data show CDR1 as SNHLY and CDR2 as FYNNEI. V lost 5 bases, J lost 4 bases, and 17 bases lay in between. CDR3 in amino acids: CASSYRRFQGTGELFF. In nucleotides, the CDR3 is TGTGCCAGCAGTTACCGACGGTTCCAGGGCACCGGGGAGCTGTTTTTT. The variable domain in full, completed from reference TRBV2 and TRBJ2-2, reads EPEVTQTPSHQVTQMGQEVILRCVPISNHLYFYWYRQILGQKVEFLVSFYNNEISEKSEIFDDQFSVERPDGSNFTLKIRSTKLEDSAMYFCASSYRRFQGTGELFFGEGSRLTVL.

The V and J genes are TRBV4-1 and TRBJ1-6; D not certain. Per the germline V gene, CDR1 is MGHRA and CDR2 is YSYEKL. V was cut by 3 bases and J by 6 bases, with 6 bases left in between. This CDR3 comprises 13 residues. The CDR3 DNA sequence: TGCGCCAGCAGCCAGCAACTTAATTCACCCCTCCACTTT. It translates to CASSQQLNSPLHF.

The chain employs TRBV6-1 and TRBJ2-5; 11 bases agree with TRBD2. CDR3 length equals 16 residues. The V gene's germline CDR1 is MNHNS and CDR2 SASEGT. Trimming took 6 bases from V and 2 from J; bases not matched to a gene: 8. CDR3 residues: CASREKTSGTQETQYF. DNA of the CDR3: TGTGCCAGCAGAGAAAAGACTAGCGGGACGCAAGAGACCCAGTACTTC.

The chain carries TRBV7-2 and TRBJ2-7; no reliable D call. Germline CDR1 and CDR2: SGHTA and FQGNSA. The CDR3 covers 14 residues. The V end lost 1 base, the J end lost 6 bases, and 13 bases lay between the germline ends. The CDR3 nucleotides read TGTGCCAGCAGCTTAGTTTTGCAGCCCCCCGAGCAGTACTTC. This sequence encodes CASSLVLQPPEQYF.

In regard to this clone: The same CDR3 also results from other DNA sequences found in this sample. Here the CDR3 reads CASSTRETQYF. The CDR3 coding sequence is TGTGCCAGCAGCACTCGGGAGACCCAGTACTTC. The chain combines TRBV6-5 with TRBJ2-5; D not resolved. Germline V gives CDR1 MNHEY, CDR2 SVGAGI. The V end was cut by 6 bases, the J end by 5 bases, with 7 bases between. This CDR3 region has 11 residues.

This rearrangement joins TRBV5-5 to TRBJ2-3; 7 bases agree with TRBD2. This CDR3 contains 14 residues. CDR1 is SGHKS, CDR2 YYEKEE, per germline (reference sequence). V trimming: 4 bases; J trimming: 4 bases; junction bases outside the gene matches: 6. The CDR3 region has the DNA TGTGCCAGCAGCGTGCGGGACTACTCAGATACGCAGTATTTT. Translating gives CASSVRDYSDTQYF.

The chain is built from TRBV5-6 and TRBJ2-5; no firm D call. CDR1 SGHDT and CDR2 YYEEEE come from the germline V gene. This CDR3 is 13 amino acids long. Trimming stripped 0 bases from V and 7 bases from J, with 10 bases between. CDR3 region: CASSLDPIGTQYF. Here the CDR3 DNA reads TGTGCCAGCAGCTTGGACCCTATCGGGACCCAGTACTTC.

This chain uses TRBV2 with TRBJ1-1; a weak D match, TRBD1 (5 bases). Trimming removed 6 bases from V and 10 bases from J, with 18 bases in between. The CDR3 runs 13 residues. CDR1 and CDR2 from the germline V gene are SNHLY and FYNNEI. CDR3 in amino acids: CASSPAGRGRAFF. The CDR3, as DNA: TGTGCCAGCAGCCCCGCGGGGCGGGGACGAGCTTTCTTT.

The sample holds a few counts of this clone. This chain joins TRBV4-1 and TRBJ1-1; D not certain. Germline CDR1 reads MGHRA; CDR2 reads YSYEKL. V lost 1 base to trimming and J lost 1 base, with 4 bases between them. The CDR3 consists of 13 residues. The CDR3 sequence is CASSQVGNTEAFF. CDR3 nucleotides: TGCGCCAGCAGCCAAGTGGGGAACACTGAAGCTTTCTTT.

This chain uses TRBV5-1 with TRBJ1-1; D is perhaps TRBD1 (6 bases). V gave up 5 bases and J gave up 1 base, with 9 bases separating them. The CDR3 has 13 residues. The germline gives CDR1 SGHRS, CDR2 YFSETQ. CDR3 protein: CASRKGENTEAFF. CDR3 DNA sequence: TGCGCCAGCAGAAAGGGGGAGAACACTGAAGCTTTCTTT. Full variable domain (rest looked up from reference TRBV5-1 and TRBJ1-1): KAGVTQTPRYLIKTRGQQVTLSCSPISGHRSVSWYQQTPGQGLQFLFEYFSETQRNKGNFPGRFSGRQFSNSRSEMNVSTLELGDSALYLCASRKGENTEAFFGQGTRLTVV.

This clone turned up a few times. The chain is built from TRBV30 and TRBJ1-1; D uncertain. CDR1 is GTSNPN, CDR2 SVGIG, per germline (reference sequence). Trimming shortened V by 2 bases and J by 1 base, and 5 bases separated the two germline ends. This CDR3 comprises 12 residues. CDR3 loop: CAWSSRNTEAFF. The CDR3 nucleotides are TGTGCCTGGAGTAGCAGGAACACTGAAGCTTTCTTT.

This clone appeared a few times. This chain links TRBV11-2 with TRBJ1-3; 7 bases are a match to TRBD1. V dropped 2 bases and J dropped 0; count of bases not matched to a gene: 4. CDR1 is SGHAT, CDR2 FQNNGV, per germline. The CDR3 contains 16 residues. CDR3 residues: CASSLNPGGSGNTIYF. The CDR3 bases are TGTGCCAGCAGCTTAAATCCAGGGGGCTCTGGAAACACCATATATTTT.

V is TRBV21-1 and J is TRBJ2-7. TRBV21-1 is a recognized pseudogene. This CDR3 spans 13 amino acids. CDR3 sequence: CASTIGGIYEQYF. DNA for the CDR3: TGTGCCAGCACCATAGGGGGGATATACGAGCAGTACTTC.